Below, 15 T cell receptor beta chains from the same sample are listed, as sequenced in a study of response to subunit inactivated influenza vaccine. TCRdb reprocessed the RT-PCR reads via MiXCR and lists one record per CDR3 protein. The sample yields around 320,000 distinct CDR3 sequences, 20% to 25% seen once. The specimen was PBMCs from blood, collected approximately 20 months after vaccination. The source of these receptors is a man aged 45-69 years who received an inactivated influenza vaccine.

The V gene is TRBV29-1, the J gene TRBJ2-1; the D gene is possibly TRBD2 (5 bases). The CDR3 length is 14 residues. The germline V and J ends were trimmed by 3 bases and 9 bases, with 18 bases remaining between them. Germline values: CDR1 SQVTM, CDR2 ANQGSEA. Written as DNA, the CDR3 is TGCAGCGTTGATCGTACTAGTCTCGGATCTGAGCAGTTCTTC. It encodes CSVDRTSLGSEQFF.

This chain's CDR3 is CASSVEGDTGYYEQYF. The CDR3 nucleotides read TGTGCCAGCAGCGTCGAGGGGGACACGGGCTACTACGAGCAGTACTTC. This chain connects TRBV9 to TRBJ2-7; D is possibly TRBD1 (6 bases). The CDR3 covers 16 residues. V lost 2 bases, J lost 3 bases, and 18 bases lay in between. Germline loops: CDR1 SGDLS, CDR2 YYNGEE. The variable domain in full, with the rest retrieved from reference TRBV9 and TRBJ2-7, is DSGVTQTPKHLITATGQRVTLRCSPRSGDLSVYWYQQSLDQGLQFLIQYYNGEERAKGNILERFSAQQFPDLHSELNLSSLELGDSALYFCASSVEGDTGYYEQYFGPGTRLTVT.

This chain connects TRBV24-1 to TRBJ2-2; D is possibly TRBD2 (6 bases). There are 14 residues in the CDR3. V was trimmed by 10 bases and J by 4 bases, leaving 15 bases between them. The germline V gene has CDR1 KGHDR and CDR2 SFDVKD. The CDR3: CATRRGGSTGELFF. CDR3 DNA: TGTGCCACGAGGAGGGGAGGTAGCACCGGGGAGCTGTTTTTT.

The chain joins TRBV3-1 to TRBJ2-2, with TRBD2 matching over 10 bases. Germline CDR1 reads LGHDT; CDR2 reads YNNKEL (reference sequence). The CDR3 extends over 16 amino acids. V lost 2 bases, J lost 10 bases, and 10 bases stayed unmatched. In DNA form, the CDR3 reads TGTGCCAGCAGCCAACAACTAGCGGGGAAAGGGGTGGAGCTGTTTTTT. Amino acids: CASSQQLAGKGVELFF.

This rearrangement joins TRBV15 to TRBJ2-2; 12 bases are a match to TRBD2. V gave up 4 bases and J gave up 7 bases; unmatched junction bases: 7. Germline-derived CDR1 and CDR2 are LNHNV and YYDKDF (reference sequence). The length of the CDR3 is 16 residues. CDR3 sequence (DNA): TGTGCCACCAGCATCGGGACTAGCGGGTTAGGCGGGGAGCTGTTTTTT. This gives the protein CATSIGTSGLGGELFF.

The chain combines TRBV10-3 with TRBJ1-2; 8 bases match TRBD1. With 10 bases clipped from V and 5 bases from J, the junction kept 12 bases outside the gene matches. This CDR3 is 14 amino acids long. Germline loops: CDR1 ENHRY, CDR2 SYGVKD. The CDR3: CASQSRTGRYGYTF. In DNA form, the CDR3 reads TGTGCCAGCCAGAGCCGGACAGGGAGGTATGGCTACACCTTC.

The J gene is TRBJ2-7, the V gene TRBV20-1, with D perhaps TRBD1 (6 bases). Germline V gives CDR1 DFQATT, CDR2 SNEGSKA (reference sequence). The CDR3 runs to 13 residues. Between the trimmed V and J ends, which lost 2 bases and 6 bases, there was a span of 14 bases. CDR3 in amino acids: CSARLQGGGEQYF. DNA for the CDR3: TGCAGTGCTAGACTTCAAGGGGGTGGCGAGCAGTACTTC.

V and J are TRBV27 and TRBJ2-7, with a tentative D call TRBD1 (6 bases). The V end was cut by 5 bases, the J end by 5 bases, with 13 bases between. The CDR3 spans 13 residues. From germline, CDR1 is MNHEY and CDR2 SMNVEV (reference sequence). CDR3 sequence (DNA): TGTGCCAGCAGTAGAACAGGGTCCAACGAGCAGTACTTC. Its translation: CASSRTGSNEQYF.

In this sample, this clonotype turned up many times. The chain recombines TRBV10-3 with TRBJ1-1; D is undetermined. Germline assignment: CDR1 ENHRY and CDR2 SYGVKD. V dropped 3 bases and J dropped 6 bases, with 11 bases sitting between them. CDR3 size: 13 residues. CDR3 nucleotides: TGTGCCATCAGTGAAGGGAATCTCGCTGAAGCTTTCTTT. Amino acid sequence: CAISEGNLAEAFF.

The CDR3: CASSPTYTQYF. In DNA form, the CDR3 reads TGTGCCAGCAGCCCGACGTATACGCAGTATTTT. This chain connects TRBV7-2 to TRBJ2-3; D is unresolved. V dropped 5 bases and J dropped 7 bases, with 7 bases sitting between them. The CDR3 loop spans 11 amino acids. Per the germline V gene, CDR1 is SGHTA and CDR2 is FQGNSA.

This clonotype has only a few counts. The rearrangement uses TRBV7-2 and TRBJ2-1; a weak D match, TRBD2 (6 bases). V was pared by 4 bases and J by 2 bases, with 15 bases between. The CDR3 runs to 16 residues. Per germline, CDR1 SGHTA and CDR2 FQGNSA. CDR3 sequence: CASSSRFSGPYNEQFF. The CDR3 bases are TGTGCCAGCAGCTCCCGGTTCAGCGGGCCCTACAATGAGCAGTTCTTC. Full variable domain (outside the CDR3, taken from reference TRBV7-2 and TRBJ2-1): GAGVSQSPSNKVTEKGKDVELRCDPISGHTALYWYRQSLGQGLEFLIYFQGNSAPDKSGLPSDRFSAERTGGSVSTLTIQRTQQEDSAVYLCASSSRFSGPYNEQFFGPGTRLTVL.

The V call is TRBV6-5, the J call TRBJ2-7, with D maybe TRBD1 (6 bases). In germline, CDR1 is MNHEY, CDR2 SVGAGI. The CDR3 runs to 13 residues. V lost 0 bases and J 10 bases, leaving 13 bases between the germline ends. CDR3 DNA: TGTGCCAGCAGTTACTCGAACTCAGGGGTTCAGTACTTC. Translation: CASSYSNSGVQYF.

This chain uses TRBV7-8 with TRBJ1-4, with D perhaps TRBD1 (5 bases). The germline V and J ends were trimmed by 6 bases and 5 bases, with 10 bases remaining between them. The CDR3 is 13 amino acids. CDR1 and CDR2 (germline): SGHVS, FQNEAQ. CDR3 nucleotides: TGTGCCAGCAGGACAGACGGAAATGAAAAACTGTTTTTT. This encodes CASRTDGNEKLFF.

The rearrangement joins TRBV10-3 to TRBJ2-1; 8 nucleotides match TRBD2. The CDR3 totals 14 residues. Germline CDR1 ENHRY, CDR2 SYGVKD. The J segment lost 5 bases and the V segment lost 8 bases, leaving 8 bases of the junction unmatched. This CDR3 reads CAIAASGRNNEQFF. The DNA for the CDR3 is TGTGCCATCGCCGCCAGCGGGAGAAACAATGAGCAGTTCTTC.

Points on this clonotype: Since a much larger clone is just one base distant, this may be a read error. The rearrangement links TRBV7-2 to TRBJ1-1, with D perhaps matching TRBD1 (6 bases). V was shortened by 2 bases and J by 4 bases, with 8 bases between the two germline ends. The CDR3 contains 13 residues. CDR1 and CDR2 from the germline V gene are SGHTA and FQGNSA. CDR3 amino acids: CASSLYRATEAFF. The CDR3 DNA follows: TGTGCCAGCAGCTTATACAGGGCCACTGAAGCTTTCTTT. The full variable domain, completed using reference TRBV7-2 and TRBJ1-1, is GAGVSQSPSNKVTEKGKDVELRCDPISGHTALYWYRQSLGQGLEFLIYFQGNSAPDKSGLPSDRFSAERTGGSVSTLTIQRTQQEDSAVYLCASSLYRATEAFFGQGTRLTVV.